This T cell receptor (beta chain) came from a study of neurological immune-mediated disorders. The sample holds many counts of this clonotype. MiXCR, applied by TCRdb to the 5' RACE reads, yields one record per CDR3 protein. The sample has some 79,000 distinct CDR3 sequences, less than 15% seen once. The CDR3 length is 14 residues. Germline CDR1 reads MDHEN; CDR2 reads SYDVKM. Trimming removed 6 bases at V and 3 bases at J, with 15 bases between. V is TRBV28 and J is TRBJ2-7, with a tentative D call TRBD1 (5 bases). The TCR sequence derives from a woman in her forties or fifties in good health. Sequencing was carried out using PBMCs. This CDR3 is CASSQRQSRYEQYF. The CDR3 DNA reads TGTGCCAGCAGCCAGCGACAGTCACGCTACGAGCAGTACTTC.